This TCR beta chain emerged from a study of early T cells in non-severe SARS-CoV-2 infection. Germline CDR1 and CDR2: SGHVS and FQNEAQ. Losses at the gene ends were 5 bases for V and 1 base for J; bases not matched to a gene: 4. The CDR3 covers 14 residues. TCRdb redid the calling of the 5' RACE reads with MiXCR, one entry per CDR3 protein. The sample includes approximately 43,000 distinct CDR3 sequences, approximately 7.1% seen only once; the top ten take roughly 5%. The sequenced sample consisted of whole blood. The rearrangement joins TRBV7-8 to TRBJ2-7; 8 bases are a match to TRBD1. The TCR was taken from an adult who was a healthcare worker with PCR-confirmed SARS-CoV-2 infection or an uninfected control (not recorded which). The CDR3 coding sequence is TGTGCCAGCAGCCCGCGACAGGGGTCCTACGAGCAGTACTTC. Amino acids: CASSPRQGSYEQYF.